The source of this T cell receptor (beta chain) is a study of shared clonotypes between healthy human individuals. Assay: immunoSEQ multiplex PCR; the TCRdb copy retains only in-frame clones and omits some. The sample has over a million clones, 95% to 99% seen once. Trimming shortened V by 3 bases and J by 2 bases, and 3 bases separated the two germline ends. The CDR3 length is 11 residues. Per germline, CDR1 SGHDT and CDR2 YYEEEE. Of note for this clone: The same CDR3 arises from other DNA sequences in this sample as well.

Sequenced: naive CD4+ T cells sorted from blood. The subset is: CD45RA+ positively selected. The source of this sequence is a man aged 25-40 years in good health. The rearrangement uses TRBV5-6 and TRBJ2-7, with D uncertain. CDR3 sequence: CASSSTYEQYF. The CDR3 DNA sequence: TGTGCCAGCAGCTCCACCTACGAGCAGTACTTC.